This T cell receptor beta chain derives from a study of T cell clonotyping in hematopoietic cell transplantation (dated by TCRdb to about 2021). A note on the overall study: In the study, more than 120 blood samples were gathered from 35 to 45 consecutive transplant recipients and their related donors. Patients were recruited between September 2015 and 2017 and followed until late 2020 or death.

Overall study results and their limits: Just a small fraction of recipient repertoires overlapped with donor repertoires, and more than 95% appeared de novo at the given depth. After transplant, TCR diversity in recipients dropped, and pathologically expanded clonotypes increased progressively from day 30 to day 180. Inverse Simpson Index values from donors and from recipients before transplant predicted broader TCR repertoire diversity after transplant. The sample size was limited, and because cells were not sorted, the contributions of CD4 and CD8 repertoires could not be separated.

For TCR beta sequencing, blood samples came from the related transplant donors. Using Nuclei Lysis Solution, genomic DNA was extracted from unfractionated peripheral blood mononuclear cells that were either fresh or cryopreserved. TCR beta CDR3 regions were amplified from genomic DNA with the immunoSEQ assay, a bias-controlled multiplex PCR using V- and J-specific primers. A proprietary barcode and Illumina adapter sequences were added to the CDR3 amplicons in a second PCR step. An Illumina MiSeq instrument was used for sequencing of the CDR3 libraries. As for how the authors treated the data: immunoSEQ Analyzer 3.0 was used for export and quality control, with R Bioconductor and Immunarch used for downstream analyses. Only productive rearrangements in the normalized downsampled data set were used to calculate repertoire metrics. Pathologically expanded clonotypes were defined as those larger than 5 templates in the normalized cohort. Repertoire diversity was measured with the Inverse Simpson Index. To capture all clonotypes, CMV-specificity analyses were performed on the non-normalized data set. TCRdb holds this immuneACCESS table with in-frame rearrangements only. Some clones are missing; in checked studies, unresolved V genes explain under half, and the rest has no known cause. V and J calls and clone size are given by that table; D and trimming were obtained from the DNA. The sample table contains 17,000 or so clones; only one count was recorded for 70% to 75% of them. Approximately 9% of the sample comes from the top ten.

Counted from cysteine to phenylalanine, this CDR3 has 14 amino acids. Only the CDR3 portion is preserved as DNA: 42 bases, with reading frame beginning at the first base. CDR1 and CDR2 (MGHDK, SYGVNS) derive from the germline V gene. The trim is 2 bases for V and 8 bases for J, with a gap of 10 bases between the germline ends. This clone was seen more than once but under ten times. Its antigen is not yet known. No base-level quality is on record; no much larger clone is a single base apart. This receptor was obtained from a woman aged 55-69 years in good health. Some clones in this sample may be carry-over from other donors' samples. This sequence uses TRBV25-1 and TRBJ1-6; confidence is insufficient to name the D gene. The sequenced sample was peripheral blood mononuclear cells. The bases are TGTGCCAGCAGTGAAATGGGCTTTCATTCACCCCTCCACTTT. This is translated as CASSEMGFHSPLHF. Where the CDR3 stops, the reference TRBV25-1 and TRBJ1-6 genes take over; the full variable domain is EADIYQTPRYLVIGTGKKITLECSQTMGHDKMYWYQQDPGMELHLIHYSYGVNSTEKGDLSSESTVSRIRTEHFPLTLESARPSHTSQYLCASSEMGFHSPLHFGNGTRLTVT.